Following are 22 T cell receptor beta chains from one sample sequenced in a study of blood T cell repertoires in COVID-19. The assay was immunoSEQ multiplex PCR, and TCRdb's table has in-frame clones only and misses some. Of about 200,000 clones detected, around 81% appear once; the ten largest clones hold 8% to 9%. The sequencing input was PBMCs or T cells enriched from blood (not recorded which). These receptors came from a woman aged 45-59 years with acute COVID-19.

CDR3 coding DNA: TGTGCCAGCAGTATCCCGACTAGCGGGAGACAAGAGACCCAGTACTTC. Protein: CASSIPTSGRQETQYF. The chain is built from TRBV28 and TRBJ2-5, with 12 bases fitting TRBD2. Germline V gene data show CDR1 as MDHEN and CDR2 as SYDVKM. The CDR3 covers 16 residues. J gave up 2 bases and V 5 bases, and 6 bases lay outside the gene matches. The variable domain in full, with the rest retrieved from reference TRBV28 and TRBJ2-5, is DVKVTQSSRYLVKRTGEKVFLECVQDMDHENMFWYRQDPGLGLRLIYFSYDVKMKEKGDIPEGYSVSREKKERFSLILESASTNQTSMYLCASSIPTSGRQETQYFGPGTRLLVL.

The rearrangement links TRBV6-2 or TRBV6-3 to TRBJ2-7; 10 bases agree with TRBD2. The J segment lost 7 bases and the V segment lost 6 bases, leaving 12 bases of the junction unmatched. CDR1 is MNHEY, CDR2 SVGEGT, per germline. The CDR3 length is 15 residues. The CDR3: CASSPRTSGLGEQYF. In DNA, the CDR3 is TGTGCCAGCAGCCCCAGGACTAGCGGTCTTGGGGAGCAGTACTTC.

The J gene is TRBJ1-1, the V gene TRBV12-3 or TRBV12-4; 9 bases are shared with TRBD1. There are 13 residues in the CDR3. The junction had 4 bases not matched to a gene; V was cut back by 7 bases and J by 4 bases. CDR3: CASTRTGVTEAFF. The CDR3 DNA reads as TGTGCCAGCACAAGGACAGGGGTCACTGAAGCTTTCTTT.

This chain joins TRBV28 and TRBJ1-2; D is perhaps TRBD1 (6 bases). The CDR3 is 14 residues long. Germline V gives CDR1 MDHEN, CDR2 SYDVKM. Trimming removed 9 bases from V and 8 bases from J, with 22 bases in between. The CDR3 nucleotides read TGTGCCAGTCAGACCTCAGGGGCAAGAGGCGGCTACACCTTC. Its translation: CASQTSGARGGYTF.

J is TRBJ2-4 and V is TRBV13; D gene unclear. Trimming cost V 5 bases and J 0 bases, with 8 bases left between them. The CDR3 loop spans 14 amino acids. Germline V gives CDR1 PRHDT, CDR2 FYEKMQ (reference sequence). As DNA, the CDR3 is TGTGCCAGCAGCCCCCAACTAGCCAAAAACATTCAGTACTTC. Amino acids: CASSPQLAKNIQYF. The entire variable domain, with the rest obtained from reference TRBV13 and TRBJ2-4, is as follows: AAGVIQSPRHLIKEKRETATLKCYPIPRHDTVYWYQQGPGQDPQFLISFYEKMQSDKGSIPDRFSAQQFSDYHSELNMSSLELGDSALYFCASSPQLAKNIQYFGAGTRLSVL.

The chain links TRBV28 to TRBJ2-2; TRBD1 matches 8 bases. The germline gives CDR1 MDHEN, CDR2 SYDVKM. Trimming at V came to 9 bases and at J to 2 bases, leaving 2 bases not matched to a gene. CDR3 length equals 13 residues. The CDR3 sequence is CARGTGNTGELFF. The DNA of the CDR3 is TGTGCCAGAGGGACAGGCAACACCGGGGAGCTGTTTTTT.

J is TRBJ1-1 and V is TRBV4-1; D is undetermined. CDR3 length: 14 amino acids. The germline CDR1 and CDR2 sequences are MGHRA and YSYEKL. With 2 bases removed from V and 2 bases from J, the gap between germline ends came to 9 bases. CDR3 region: CASSQFPFNTEAFF. DNA for the CDR3: TGCGCCAGCAGCCAATTTCCTTTTAACACTGAAGCTTTCTTT.

This chain uses TRBV29-1 with TRBJ2-7; D remains unclear. Germline V CDR1 and CDR2: SQVTM, ANQGSEA. The CDR3 is made up of 12 amino acids. V was clipped by 0 bases and J by 4 bases, with 7 bases between them. This CDR3 is CSVEDRGYEQYF. The CDR3, as DNA: TGCAGCGTTGAAGATAGAGGATACGAGCAGTACTTC.

The rearrangement links TRBV6-1 to TRBJ1-5, with D unresolved. CDR1 and CDR2 (germline): MNHNS, SASEGT. There are 16 residues in the CDR3. Trimming took off 0 bases at V and 0 bases at J, with 9 bases between the two ends. The CDR3 sequence: CASSEAVRYSNQPQHF. The CDR3 bases are TGTGCCAGCAGTGAAGCCGTCAGGTATAGCAATCAGCCCCAGCATTTT.

This CDR3 is CASSLALRTGELFF. CDR3 DNA: TGTGCCAGCAGCTTAGCGCTTCGGACCGGGGAGCTGTTTTTT. The rearrangement uses TRBV7-2 and TRBJ2-2; D remains ambiguous. The CDR3 loop spans 14 amino acids. Germline assignment: CDR1 SGHTA and CDR2 FQGNSA. V was pared by 0 bases and J by 5 bases, with 7 bases between.

V and J are TRBV18 and TRBJ2-3, with D possibly matching TRBD1 (5 bases). In germline, CDR1 is KGHSH, CDR2 LQKENI. The germline V and J ends were trimmed by 3 bases and 0 bases, with 16 bases remaining between them. This CDR3 has 17 amino acids. CDR3 bases: TGTGCCAGCTCACCTACCGACCGACAGCTAAGCACAGATACGCAGTATTTT. Amino acids: CASSPTDRQLSTDTQYF. Together with reference TRBV18 and TRBJ2-3, the CDR3 gives the full variable domain: NAGVMQNPRHLVRRRGQEARLRCSPMKGHSHVYWYRQLPEEGLKFMVYLQKENIIDESGMPKERFSAEFPKEGPSILRIQQVVRGDSAAYFCASSPTDRQLSTDTQYFGPGTRLTVL.

The rearrangement joins TRBV7-7 to TRBJ2-2, with 12 bases lining up with TRBD2. This CDR3 spans 15 amino acids. Per the germline V gene, CDR1 is SSHAT and CDR2 is FNYEAQ (reference sequence). The V gene end was trimmed by 4 bases and the J gene end by 4 bases; junction bases not matched to a gene: 1. CDR3 sequence: CASSSGLAGTGELFF. The CDR3 region has the DNA TGTGCCAGCAGCTCGGGACTAGCGGGCACCGGGGAGCTGTTTTTT.

V gene TRBV28 combines with J gene TRBJ2-5; D unresolved. The CDR3 is made up of 12 amino acids. Germline CDR1 and CDR2: MDHEN and SYDVKM. The germline V and J ends were trimmed by 2 bases and 5 bases, with 6 bases remaining between them. CDR3 bases: TGTGCCAGCAGTTTAACCGGGGAGACCCAGTACTTC. As protein: CASSLTGETQYF.

In its sample, this clone was seen a few times. This chain connects TRBV2 to TRBJ2-7; tentatively, D is TRBD2 (5 bases). The CDR3 has 11 amino acids. The germline CDR1 and CDR2 sequences are SNHLY and FYNNEI. V was clipped by 6 bases and J by 9 bases, with 12 bases between them. CDR3: CASRGEVRQYF. The CDR3 DNA reads as TGTGCCAGCAGGGGAGAGGTACGGCAGTACTTC.

This sequence joins TRBV18 and TRBJ2-1, with 10 positions matching TRBD1. Germline V gene lookup returns CDR1 KGHSH and CDR2 LQKENI. V lost 5 bases to trimming and J lost 7 bases; unmatched junction nucleotides: 2. The CDR3 loop spans 13 amino acids. The CDR3 is CASSGGQGNEQFF. The DNA of the CDR3 is TGTGCCAGCTCAGGGGGACAGGGGAATGAGCAGTTCTTC.

J is TRBJ2-7 and V is TRBV20-1, with TRBD2 matching 9 bases. This CDR3 is 17 amino acids long. Germline V gives CDR1 DFQATT, CDR2 SNEGSKA (reference sequence). V gave up 3 bases and J gave up 6 bases; unmatched junction bases: 18. The CDR3: CSASLEAGGSLGLEQYF. CDR3 nucleotide sequence: TGCAGTGCTAGTTTAGAAGCGGGGGGTTCCTTGGGGCTCGAGCAGTACTTC.

This sequence joins TRBV14 and TRBJ2-7, with TRBD1 matching over 7 bases. The CDR3 sequence is 14 residues long. Unmatched junction bases numbered 6, after V lost 4 bases and J lost 3 bases. Per germline, CDR1 SGHDN and CDR2 FVKESK. The CDR3 reads CASSLYRDSYEQYF. CDR3 bases: TGTGCCAGCAGCCTGTACCGGGACAGCTACGAGCAGTACTTC. The full variable domain, completed using reference TRBV14 and TRBJ2-7, is EAGVTQFPSHSVIEKGQTVTLRCDPISGHDNLYWYRRVMGKEIKFLLHFVKESKQDESGMPNNRFLAERTGGTYSTLKVQPAELEDSGVYFCASSLYRDSYEQYFGPGTRLTVT.

A few counts support this clone. This chain connects TRBV12-3 or TRBV12-4 to TRBJ2-3, with a possible D match to TRBD1 (6 bases). V dropped 6 bases and J dropped 8 bases, with 12 bases sitting between them. The CDR3 sequence is 12 residues long. This chain's CDR3 is CASSRTEGTQYF. CDR3 DNA sequence: TGTGCCAGCAGCCGGACAGAGGGTACGCAGTATTTT.

This clone was seen only a few times. The V and J genes are TRBV27 and TRBJ1-1; D gene unclear. The germline V gene encodes CDR1 MNHEY and CDR2 SMNVEV (reference sequence). V shed 2 bases and J shed 4 bases, with 8 bases lying between them. CDR3 length: 13 amino acids. CDR3 residues: CASSLPGGTEAFF. CDR3 in DNA: TGTGCCAGCAGTTTACCGGGAGGCACTGAAGCTTTCTTT.

The chain employs TRBV24-1 and TRBJ2-2; TRBD1 aligns across 8 bases. The length of the CDR3 is 14 residues. CDR1 is KGHDR, CDR2 SFDVKD, per germline. J lost 1 base, V lost 11 bases, and 5 bases had no gene match. CDR3 residues: CARYRGENTGELFF. The CDR3, as DNA: TGTGCCAGGTACAGGGGGGAGAACACCGGGGAGCTGTTTTTT.

The rearrangement uses TRBV28 and TRBJ1-5; the D is unclear. This CDR3 spans 17 amino acids. Germline V gene data show CDR1 as MDHEN and CDR2 as SYDVKM. V dropped 7 bases and J dropped 3 bases, with 22 bases sitting between them. The CDR3 loop is CASTVYGSGLSNQPQHF. The CDR3 DNA sequence: TGTGCCAGCACGGTTTACGGTTCGGGTCTTTCCAATCAGCCCCAGCATTTT.

The V and J genes are TRBV18 and TRBJ1-4; 7 bases fit TRBD1. The V gene end was trimmed by 0 bases and the J gene end by 3 bases; junction bases not matched to a gene: 1. The CDR3 has 15 residues. Germline values: CDR1 KGHSH, CDR2 LQKENI. CDR3 region: CASSPPGQPNEKLFF. The CDR3, as DNA: TGTGCCAGCTCACCACCGGGACAGCCTAATGAAAAACTGTTTTTT.